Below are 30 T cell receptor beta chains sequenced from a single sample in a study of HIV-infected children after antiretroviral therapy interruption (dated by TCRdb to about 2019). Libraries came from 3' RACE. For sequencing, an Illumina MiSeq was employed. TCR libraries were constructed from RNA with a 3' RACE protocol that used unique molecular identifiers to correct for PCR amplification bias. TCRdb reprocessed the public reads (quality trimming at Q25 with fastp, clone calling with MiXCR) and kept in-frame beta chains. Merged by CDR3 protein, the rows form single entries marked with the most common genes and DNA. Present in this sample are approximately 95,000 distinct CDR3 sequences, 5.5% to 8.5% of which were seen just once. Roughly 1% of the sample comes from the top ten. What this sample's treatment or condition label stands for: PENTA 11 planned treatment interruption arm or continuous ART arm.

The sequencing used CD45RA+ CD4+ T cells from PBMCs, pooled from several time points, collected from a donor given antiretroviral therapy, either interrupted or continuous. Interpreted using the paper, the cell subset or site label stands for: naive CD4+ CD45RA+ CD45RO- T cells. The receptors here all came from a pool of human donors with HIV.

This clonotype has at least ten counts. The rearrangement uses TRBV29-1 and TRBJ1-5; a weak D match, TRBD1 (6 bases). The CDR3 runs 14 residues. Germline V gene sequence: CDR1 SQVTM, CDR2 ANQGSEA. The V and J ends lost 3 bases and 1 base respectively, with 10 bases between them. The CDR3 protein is CSVEVGGSNQPQHF. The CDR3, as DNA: TGCAGCGTTGAGGTAGGGGGAAGCAATCAGCCCCAGCATTTT. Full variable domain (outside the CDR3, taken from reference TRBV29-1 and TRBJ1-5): SAVISQKPSRDICQRGTSLTIQCQVDSQVTMMFWYRQQPGQSLTLIATANQGSEATYESGFVIDKFPISRPNLTFSTLTVSNMSPEDSSIYLCSVEVGGSNQPQHFGDGTRLSIL.

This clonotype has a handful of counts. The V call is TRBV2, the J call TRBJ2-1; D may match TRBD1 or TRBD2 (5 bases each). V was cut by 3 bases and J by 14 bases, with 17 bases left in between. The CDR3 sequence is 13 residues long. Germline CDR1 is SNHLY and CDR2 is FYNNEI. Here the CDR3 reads CASSDEGTVREFF. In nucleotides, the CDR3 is TGTGCCAGCAGTGATGAGGGGACCGTAAGGGAGTTCTTC.

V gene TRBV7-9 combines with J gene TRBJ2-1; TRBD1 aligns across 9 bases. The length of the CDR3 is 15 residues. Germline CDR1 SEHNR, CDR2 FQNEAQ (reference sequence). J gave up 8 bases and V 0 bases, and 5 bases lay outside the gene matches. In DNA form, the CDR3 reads TGTGCCAGCAGCTTAGCACAGGGGGCGTACCATGAGCAGTTCTTC. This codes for CASSLAQGAYHEQFF.

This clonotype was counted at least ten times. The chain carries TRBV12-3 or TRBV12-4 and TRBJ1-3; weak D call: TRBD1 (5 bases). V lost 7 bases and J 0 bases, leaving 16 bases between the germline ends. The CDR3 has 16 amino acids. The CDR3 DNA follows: TGTGCCAGCATCGAATGGGGCTCTTCCTCTGGAAACACCATATATTTT. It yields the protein CASIEWGSSSGNTIYF.

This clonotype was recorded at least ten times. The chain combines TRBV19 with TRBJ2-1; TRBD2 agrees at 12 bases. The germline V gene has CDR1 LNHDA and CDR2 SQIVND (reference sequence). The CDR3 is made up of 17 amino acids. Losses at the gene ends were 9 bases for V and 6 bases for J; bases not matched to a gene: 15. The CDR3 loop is CASRLAGAHPGINEQFF. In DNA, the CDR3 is TGTGCCAGCAGACTAGCGGGGGCACACCCTGGAATCAATGAGCAGTTCTTC.

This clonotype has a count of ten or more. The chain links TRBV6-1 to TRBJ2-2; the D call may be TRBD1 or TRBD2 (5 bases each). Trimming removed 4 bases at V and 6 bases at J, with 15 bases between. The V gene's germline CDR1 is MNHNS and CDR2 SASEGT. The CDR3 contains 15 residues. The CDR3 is CASSGGAGTAGELFF. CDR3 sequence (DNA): TGTGCCAGCAGTGGAGGAGCAGGGACGGCCGGGGAGCTGTTTTTT.

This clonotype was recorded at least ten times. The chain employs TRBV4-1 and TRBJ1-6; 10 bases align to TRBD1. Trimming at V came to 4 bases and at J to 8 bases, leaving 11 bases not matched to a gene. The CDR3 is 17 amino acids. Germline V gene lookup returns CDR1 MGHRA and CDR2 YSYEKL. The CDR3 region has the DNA TGCGCCAGCAGCCTGATCCAGTCCGGGACAGGGGATTCACCCCTCCACTTT. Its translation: CASSLIQSGTGDSPLHF.

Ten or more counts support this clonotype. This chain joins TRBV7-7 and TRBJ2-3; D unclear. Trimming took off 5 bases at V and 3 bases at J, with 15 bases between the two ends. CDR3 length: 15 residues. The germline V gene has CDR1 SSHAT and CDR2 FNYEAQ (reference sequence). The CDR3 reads CASSTSHSLTDTQYF. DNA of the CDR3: TGTGCCAGCAGCACCTCCCATTCGCTTACAGATACGCAGTATTTT.

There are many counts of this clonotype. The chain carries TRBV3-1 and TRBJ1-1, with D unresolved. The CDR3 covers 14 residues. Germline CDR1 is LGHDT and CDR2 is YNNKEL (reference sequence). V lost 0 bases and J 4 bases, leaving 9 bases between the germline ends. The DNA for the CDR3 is TGTGCCAGCAGCCAAGATGATCGGGGCACTGAAGCTTTCTTT. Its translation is CASSQDDRGTEAFF. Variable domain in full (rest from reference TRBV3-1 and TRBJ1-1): DTAVSQTPKYLVTQMGNDKSIKCEQNLGHDTMYWYKQDSKKFLKIMFSYNNKELIINETVPNRFSPKSPDKAHLNLHINSLELGDSAVYFCASSQDDRGTEAFFGQGTRLTVV.

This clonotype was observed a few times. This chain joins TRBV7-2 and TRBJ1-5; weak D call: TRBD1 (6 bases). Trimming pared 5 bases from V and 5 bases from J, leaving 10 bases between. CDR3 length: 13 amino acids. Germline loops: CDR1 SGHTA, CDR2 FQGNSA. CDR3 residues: CASSSNRDQPQHF. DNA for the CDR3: TGTGCCAGCAGCAGCAACAGGGATCAGCCCCAGCATTTT.

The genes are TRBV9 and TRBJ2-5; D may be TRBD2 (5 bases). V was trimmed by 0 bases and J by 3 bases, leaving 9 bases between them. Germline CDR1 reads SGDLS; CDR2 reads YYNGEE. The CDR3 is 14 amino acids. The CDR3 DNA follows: TGTGCCAGCAGCGTAGACCGGGGAAAAGAGACCCAGTACTTC. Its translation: CASSVDRGKETQYF.

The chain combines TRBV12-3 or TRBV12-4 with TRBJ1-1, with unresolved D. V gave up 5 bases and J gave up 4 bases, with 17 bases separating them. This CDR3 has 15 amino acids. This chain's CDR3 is CASSLDFGGPTEAFF. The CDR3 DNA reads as TGTGCCAGCAGTCTTGATTTTGGAGGACCCACTGAAGCTTTCTTT.

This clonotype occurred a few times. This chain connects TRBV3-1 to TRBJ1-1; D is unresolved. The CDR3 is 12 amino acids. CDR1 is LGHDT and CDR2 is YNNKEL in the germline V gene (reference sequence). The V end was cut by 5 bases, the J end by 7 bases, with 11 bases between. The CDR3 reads CASSYPGGEAFF. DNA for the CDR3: TGTGCCAGCAGCTACCCGGGAGGTGAAGCTTTCTTT.

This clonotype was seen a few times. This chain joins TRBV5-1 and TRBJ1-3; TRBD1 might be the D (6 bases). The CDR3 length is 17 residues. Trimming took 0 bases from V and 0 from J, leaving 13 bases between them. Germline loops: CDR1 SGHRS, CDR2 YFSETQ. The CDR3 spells CASSLDGGTFSGNTIYF. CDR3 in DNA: TGCGCCAGCAGCTTGGATGGCGGGACATTCTCTGGAAACACCATATATTTT. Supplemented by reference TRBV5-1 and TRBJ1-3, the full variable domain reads KAGVTQTPRYLIKTRGQQVTLSCSPISGHRSVSWYQQTPGQGLQFLFEYFSETQRNKGNFPGRFSGRQFSNSRSEMNVSTLELGDSALYLCASSLDGGTFSGNTIYFGEGSWLTVV.

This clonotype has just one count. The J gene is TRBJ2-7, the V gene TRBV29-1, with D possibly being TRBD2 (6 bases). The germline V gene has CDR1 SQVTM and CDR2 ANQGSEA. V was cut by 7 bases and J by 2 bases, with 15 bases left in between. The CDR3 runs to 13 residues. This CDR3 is CSASAGLTYEQYF. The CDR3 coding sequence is TGCAGCGCAAGCGCGGGACTGACCTACGAGCAGTACTTC.

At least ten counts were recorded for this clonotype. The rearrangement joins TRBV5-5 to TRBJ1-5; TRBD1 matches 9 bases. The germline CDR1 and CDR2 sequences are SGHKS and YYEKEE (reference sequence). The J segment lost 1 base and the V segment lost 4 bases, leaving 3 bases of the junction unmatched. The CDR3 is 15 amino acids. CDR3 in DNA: TGTGCCAGCAGCCCCGGGACAGGGAGCAATCAGCCCCAGCATTTT. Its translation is CASSPGTGSNQPQHF.

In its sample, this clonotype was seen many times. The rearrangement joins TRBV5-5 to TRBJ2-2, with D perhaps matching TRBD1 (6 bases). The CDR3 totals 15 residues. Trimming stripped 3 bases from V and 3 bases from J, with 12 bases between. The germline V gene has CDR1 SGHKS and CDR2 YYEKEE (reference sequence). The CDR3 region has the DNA TGTGCCAGCAGCTCCTCGACAGGATACACCGGGGAGCTGTTTTTT. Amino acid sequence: CASSSSTGYTGELFF. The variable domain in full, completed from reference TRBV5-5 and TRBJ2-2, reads DAGVTQSPTHLIKTRGQQVTLRCSPISGHKSVSWYQQVLGQGPQFIFQYYEKEERGRGNFPDRFSARQFPNYSSELNVNALLLGDSALYLCASSSSTGYTGELFFGEGSRLTVL.

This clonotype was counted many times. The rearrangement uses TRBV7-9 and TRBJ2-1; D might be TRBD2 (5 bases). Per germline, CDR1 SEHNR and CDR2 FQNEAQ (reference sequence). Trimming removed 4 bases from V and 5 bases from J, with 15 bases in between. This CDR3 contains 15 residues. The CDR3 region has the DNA TGTGCCAGCAGCTCAGACGGGCGGGTGAACAATGAGCAGTTCTTC. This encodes CASSSDGRVNNEQFF. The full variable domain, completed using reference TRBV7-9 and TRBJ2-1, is DTGVSQNPRHKITKRGQNVTFRCDPISEHNRLYWYRQTLGQGPEFLTYFQNEAQLEKSRLLSDRFSAERPKGSFSTLEIQRTEQGDSAMYLCASSSDGRVNNEQFFGPGTRLTVL.

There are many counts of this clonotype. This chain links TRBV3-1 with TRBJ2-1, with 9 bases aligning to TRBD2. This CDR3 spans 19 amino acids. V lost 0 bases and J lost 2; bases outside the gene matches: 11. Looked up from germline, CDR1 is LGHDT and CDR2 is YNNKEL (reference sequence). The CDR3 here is CASSQDMGFSGRPYNEQFF. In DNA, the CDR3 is TGTGCCAGCAGCCAAGATATGGGTTTCAGCGGGAGGCCCTACAATGAGCAGTTCTTC.

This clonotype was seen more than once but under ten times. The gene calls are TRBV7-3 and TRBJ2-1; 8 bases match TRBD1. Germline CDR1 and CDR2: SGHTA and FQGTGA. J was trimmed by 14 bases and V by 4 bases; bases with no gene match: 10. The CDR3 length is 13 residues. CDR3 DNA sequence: TGTGCCAGCAGCTCCGGAGGCGGACAGGGCAAGTTCTTC. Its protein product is CASSSGGGQGKFF.

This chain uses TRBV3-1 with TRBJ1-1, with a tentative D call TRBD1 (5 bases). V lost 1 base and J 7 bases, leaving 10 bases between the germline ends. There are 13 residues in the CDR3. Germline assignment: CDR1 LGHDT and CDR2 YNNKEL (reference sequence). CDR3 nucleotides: TGTGCCAGCAGCCAAGGTGGGACGCTTGAAGCTTTCTTT. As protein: CASSQGGTLEAFF.

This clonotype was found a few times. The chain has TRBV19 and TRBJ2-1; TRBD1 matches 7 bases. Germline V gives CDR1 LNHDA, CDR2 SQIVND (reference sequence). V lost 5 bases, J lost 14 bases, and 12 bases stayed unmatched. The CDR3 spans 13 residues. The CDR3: CASSPMTGQLEFF. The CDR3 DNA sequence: TGTGCCAGTAGTCCGATGACGGGACAGCTAGAGTTCTTC.

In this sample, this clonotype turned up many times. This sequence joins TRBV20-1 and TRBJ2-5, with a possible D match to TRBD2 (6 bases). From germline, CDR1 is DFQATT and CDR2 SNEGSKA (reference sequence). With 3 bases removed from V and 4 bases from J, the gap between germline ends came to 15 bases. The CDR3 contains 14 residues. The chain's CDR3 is CSASSIGRGETQYF. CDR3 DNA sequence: TGCAGTGCTAGTAGTATCGGGAGAGGAGAGACCCAGTACTTC.

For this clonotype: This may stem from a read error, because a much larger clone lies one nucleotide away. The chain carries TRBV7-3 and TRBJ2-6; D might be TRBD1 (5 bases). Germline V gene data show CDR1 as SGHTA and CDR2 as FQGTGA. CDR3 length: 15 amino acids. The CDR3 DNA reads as TGTACCAGCAGCTCAACAGGTTCCGGGGCCAACGTCCTGACTTTC. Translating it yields CTSSSTGSGANVLTF.

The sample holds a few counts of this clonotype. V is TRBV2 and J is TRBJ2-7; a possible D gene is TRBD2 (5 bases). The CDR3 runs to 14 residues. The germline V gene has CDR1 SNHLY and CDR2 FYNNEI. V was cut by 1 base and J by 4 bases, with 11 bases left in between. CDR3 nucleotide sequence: TGTGCCAGCAGTGAAGACGGAGGATATTACGAGCAGTACTTC. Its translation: CASSEDGGYYEQYF.

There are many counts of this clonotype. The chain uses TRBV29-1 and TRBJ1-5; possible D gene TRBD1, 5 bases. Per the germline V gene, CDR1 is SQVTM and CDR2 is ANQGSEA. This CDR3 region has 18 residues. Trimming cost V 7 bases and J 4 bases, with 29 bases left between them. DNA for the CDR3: TGCAGCGCAATACTCACCAGGGAATGGGGCGACCCAAATCAGCCCCAGCATTTT. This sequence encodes CSAILTREWGDPNQPQHF.

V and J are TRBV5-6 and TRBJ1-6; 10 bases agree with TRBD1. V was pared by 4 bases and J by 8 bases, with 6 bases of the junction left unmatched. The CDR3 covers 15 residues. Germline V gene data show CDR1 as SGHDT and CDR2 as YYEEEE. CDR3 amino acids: CASSRGQGMDSPLHF. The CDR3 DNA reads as TGTGCCAGCAGCAGGGGACAGGGGATGGATTCACCCCTCCACTTT. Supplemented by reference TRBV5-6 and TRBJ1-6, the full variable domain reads DAGVTQSPTHLIKTRGQQVTLRCSPKSGHDTVSWYQQALGQGPQFIFQYYEEEERQRGNFPDRFSGHQFPNYSSELNVNALLLGDSALYLCASSRGQGMDSPLHFGNGTRLTVT.

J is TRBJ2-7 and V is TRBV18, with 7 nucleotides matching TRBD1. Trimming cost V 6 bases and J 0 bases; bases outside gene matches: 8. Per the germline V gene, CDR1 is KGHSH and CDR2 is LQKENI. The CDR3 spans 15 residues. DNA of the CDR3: TGTGCCAGCTCCGAGGGACAGATCCTCTCCTACGAGCAGTACTTC. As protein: CASSEGQILSYEQYF.

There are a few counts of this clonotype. CDR3 protein: CASTNTGTEVGYTF. CDR3 bases: TGTGCCAGCACCAACACCGGGACAGAGGTTGGCTACACCTTC. The J gene is TRBJ1-2, the V gene TRBV12-3 or TRBV12-4; 7 positions agree with TRBD1. With 7 bases clipped from V and 7 bases from J, the junction kept 12 bases outside the gene matches. This CDR3 has 14 residues.

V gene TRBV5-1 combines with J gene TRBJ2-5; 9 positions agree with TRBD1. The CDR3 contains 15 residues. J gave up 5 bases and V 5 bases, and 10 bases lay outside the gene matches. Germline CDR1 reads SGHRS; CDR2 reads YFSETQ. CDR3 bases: TGCGCCAGCAGACAATCCTACAGGGGGCTGGAGACCCAGTACTTC. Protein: CASRQSYRGLETQYF. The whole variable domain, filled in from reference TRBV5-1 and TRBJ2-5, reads KAGVTQTPRYLIKTRGQQVTLSCSPISGHRSVSWYQQTPGQGLQFLFEYFSETQRNKGNFPGRFSGRQFSNSRSEMNVSTLELGDSALYLCASRQSYRGLETQYFGPGTRLLVL.